The 23 T cell receptor beta chains reported below all come from one sample, sequenced in a study of molecular identifiers for immune sequencing clone quantification. TCRdb analysed the PCR reads with MiXCR anew, one entry per CDR3 protein. Seen here are about 18,000 distinct CDR3 sequences, around 23% observed once, and the top ten hold around 6.4%. Sequenced input: naive CD8+ T cells from blood, with Jurkat cell RNA spiked in. Documented subset: FACS-sorted CD8+CD4-CCR7+CD45RA+ naive T cells. These receptors were obtained from a human donor in good health. Some libraries in this study had Jurkat cell RNA spiked in.

This clonotype is judged medium-sized. This chain joins TRBV29-1 and TRBJ2-6; tentatively, D is TRBD2 (5 bases). Germline lookup yields CDR1 SQVTM and CDR2 ANQGSEA. The V and J ends lost 3 bases and 0 bases respectively, with 12 bases between them. CDR3 length equals 16 residues. The CDR3: CSVEVGSDSGANVLTF. DNA for the CDR3: TGCAGCGTTGAGGTGGGTAGCGACTCTGGGGCCAACGTCCTGACTTTC.

The genes are TRBV21-1 and TRBJ2-5; the table's D call of TRBD2 was not tested on the DNA. TRBV21-1 is a documented pseudogene. The CDR3 extends over 15 amino acids. Here the CDR3 DNA reads TGTGCCAGCAGCAATCGGGAGCGGTGGCAAGAGACCCAGTACTTC. The encoded protein is CASSNRERWQETQYF.

This clonotype appeared many times. The rearrangement links TRBV15 to TRBJ2-3, with 7 bases matching TRBD1. Germline V CDR1 and CDR2: LNHNV, YYDKDF (reference sequence). With V trimmed by 0 bases and J by 3 bases, 6 bases remained unmatched. CDR3 size: 16 residues. The CDR3 spells CATSRDRTGFTDTQYF. CDR3 in DNA: TGTGCCACCAGCAGAGATCGGACAGGATTTACAGATACGCAGTATTTT. Using reference TRBV15 and TRBJ2-3 for the parts outside the CDR3, the full variable domain is DAMVIQNPRYQVTQFGKPVTLSCSQTLNHNVMYWYQQKSSQAPKLLFHYYDKDFNNEADTPDNFQSRRPNTSFCFLDIRSPGLGDTAMYLCATSRDRTGFTDTQYFGPGTRLTVL.

Concerning this clonotype: A much larger clone lies a single base off, so this may be a read error. The chain uses TRBV4-3 and TRBJ2-3, with TRBD2 matching 10 bases. The CDR3 length is 15 residues. Per germline, CDR1 LGHNA and CDR2 YSLEER. In DNA, the CDR3 is TGCGCCAGCAGCTGGGGACTAGCGAGGACAGATGCGCAGTATTTT. Translating gives CASSWGLARTDAQYF.

The V and J genes are TRBV6-6 and TRBJ2-7; no clear D. Germline CDR1 and CDR2: MNHNY and SVGAGI (reference sequence). Between the trimmed V and J ends, which lost 5 bases and 3 bases, there was a span of 8 bases. CDR3 length: 12 residues. The CDR3 reads CASSLTYYEQYF. The CDR3 DNA follows: TGTGCCAGCAGTCTCACCTACTACGAGCAGTACTTC.

In this sample, this clonotype turned up a few times. At one end the junction does not follow the germline gene, possibly because of a read error. The chain has TRBV13 and TRBJ1-1; the match to TRBD1 covers 7 bases. CDR1 is PRHDT and CDR2 is FYEKMQ in the germline V gene (reference sequence). The length of the CDR3 is 13 residues. CDR3 DNA: TGTGCCAGCAGCCTAGGTAGGGGGCCGGAAGCTTTCTTT. Translated, it gives CASSLGRGPEAFF.

This clonotype was seen repeatedly, ten times or more. The V gene is TRBV6-5, the J gene TRBJ2-3; TRBD2 might be the D (6 bases). Trimming shortened V by 6 bases and J by 1 base, and 14 bases separated the two germline ends. The CDR3 runs 15 residues. The germline V gene has CDR1 MNHEY and CDR2 SVGAGI. This chain's CDR3 is CASSKRDFGTDTQYF. Written as DNA, the CDR3 is TGTGCCAGCAGCAAACGGGACTTTGGCACAGATACGCAGTATTTT.

The table lists this clonotype with a few counts. The chain couples TRBV20-1 to TRBJ2-5, with D possibly TRBD1 on 6 matching bases. Trimming pared 1 base from V and 5 bases from J, leaving 11 bases between. The CDR3 contains 13 residues. Germline loops: CDR1 DFQATT, CDR2 SNEGSKA (reference sequence). CDR3 in amino acids: CSARGGLAETQYF. CDR3 in DNA: TGCAGTGCTAGAGGGGGGCTAGCTGAGACCCAGTACTTC.

This clonotype appeared a single time. This may come from a read error, since a much larger clone is one base off. This chain uses TRBV12-3 or TRBV12-4 with TRBJ2-7, with D tentatively TRBD1 (5 bases). Trimming cost V 3 bases and J 5 bases, with 8 bases left between them. This CDR3 is 12 amino acids long. The CDR3 nucleotides read TGTGCCAGCAGTTTTAACAGGAACGAGCAGTACTTC. Protein product: CASSFNRNEQYF.

V and J are TRBV20-1 and TRBJ2-7; 11 positions match TRBD2. The V gene's germline CDR1 is DFQATT and CDR2 SNEGSKA (reference sequence). This CDR3 is 16 amino acids long. Germline trimming cut 6 bases from V and 0 bases from J; bases unmatched to any gene: 10. The CDR3 loop reads CSATIPGLADSYEQYF. The CDR3 DNA reads as TGCAGTGCCACCATTCCGGGACTAGCGGACTCCTACGAGCAGTACTTC.

This clonotype was counted only a few times. This chain joins TRBV6-2 or TRBV6-3 and TRBJ2-5, with D unresolved. Trimming pared 6 bases from V and 1 base from J, leaving 12 bases between. The CDR3 is 14 amino acids. Germline CDR1 reads MNHEY; CDR2 reads SVGEGT. DNA for the CDR3: TGTGCCAGCAGGAGAGGCGAATTCCAAGAGACCCAGTACTTC. Translation: CASRRGEFQETQYF.

Of note for this clonotype: An end of the junction differs from the germline gene, which may be a read error. The J gene is TRBJ2-2, the V gene TRBV11-2, with D perhaps TRBD2 (6 bases). Germline loops: CDR1 SGHAT, CDR2 FQNNGV. The CDR3 is made up of 12 amino acids. The CDR3 spells CASSLGGGEPFF. The CDR3, as DNA: TGTGCCAGCAGTTTAGGAGGCGGGGAGCCGTTTTTT.

This clonotype qualifies as medium-sized. The chain links TRBV12-3 or TRBV12-4 to TRBJ2-7; D is ambiguous. The CDR3 totals 14 residues. Trimming shortened V by 1 base and J by 2 bases, and 9 bases separated the two germline ends. The CDR3 bases are TGTGCCAGCAGTTTAGTGACTTCTCCCTACGAGCAGTACTTC. Protein product: CASSLVTSPYEQYF.

This clonotype was recorded many times. The rearrangement joins TRBV28 to TRBJ2-3; D is uncertain. V lost 3 bases, J lost 4 bases, and 5 bases lay in between. There are 12 residues in the CDR3. The germline gives CDR1 MDHEN, CDR2 SYDVKM. The CDR3 protein is CASSFEADTQYF. DNA for the CDR3: TGTGCCAGCAGTTTCGAGGCAGATACGCAGTATTTT.

The rearrangement joins TRBV28 to TRBJ2-7; possibly TRBD2 for D (5 bases). V shed 5 bases and J shed 4 bases, with 9 bases lying between them. CDR3 length equals 12 residues. Germline CDR1 and CDR2: MDHEN and SYDVKM. The CDR3 sequence: CASSADSYEQYF. The CDR3 DNA is TGTGCCAGCAGTGCGGACTCTTACGAGCAGTACTTC.

In the case of this clonotype: A much larger clone differs by one base, so this may be a read error. This sequence joins TRBV6-1 and TRBJ2-2; TRBD2 matches at 9 bases. This CDR3 has 17 amino acids. CDR1 is MNHNS, CDR2 SASEGT, per germline. V dropped 3 bases and J dropped 6; count of bases not matched to a gene: 11. The CDR3, as DNA: TGTGCCAGCAGTGATCTTAGCGGGGGAATCGGAGCCGGGGAGCTGTTTTTT. This encodes CASSDLSGGIGAGELFF.

The count of this clonotype is one. The genes are TRBV27 and TRBJ2-2; D is possibly TRBD2 (5 bases). Deletions cut 4 bases from V and 16 bases from J, with 16 bases between. Per germline, CDR1 MNHEY and CDR2 SMNVEV (reference sequence). The CDR3 covers 12 residues. This CDR3 reads CASSSLAQEAFF. CDR3 bases: TGTGCCAGCAGTTCATTGGCCCAGGAGGCGTTTTTT.

The sample holds many counts of this clonotype. The chain combines TRBV20-1 with TRBJ2-7; 12 bases map to TRBD2. The J segment lost 2 bases and the V segment lost 5 bases, leaving 10 bases of the junction unmatched. Germline lookup yields CDR1 DFQATT and CDR2 SNEGSKA (reference sequence). The CDR3 covers 16 residues. The CDR3 DNA reads as TGCAGTGCTTCCTACCCTAGCGGGAGGGCCCCCTACGAGCAGTACTTC. This gives the protein CSASYPSGRAPYEQYF.

The rearrangement links TRBV28 to TRBJ2-6; 8 bases agree with TRBD1. In germline, CDR1 is MDHEN, CDR2 SYDVKM. The CDR3 runs 19 residues. With 6 bases clipped from V and 0 bases from J, the junction kept 13 bases outside the gene matches. Written as DNA, the CDR3 is TGTGCCAGCAGCCATCCGGGACAGGTGATTACCTCTGGGGCCAACGTCCTGACTTTC. It encodes CASSHPGQVITSGANVLTF. The complete variable domain, with remaining parts taken from reference TRBV28 and TRBJ2-6, reads DVKVTQSSRYLVKRTGEKVFLECVQDMDHENMFWYRQDPGLGLRLIYFSYDVKMKEKGDIPEGYSVSREKKERFSLILESASTNQTSMYLCASSHPGQVITSGANVLTFGAGSRLTVL.

In this sample, this clonotype turned up many times. This rearrangement joins TRBV7-9 to TRBJ2-4; D remains ambiguous. The germline V gene encodes CDR1 SEHNR and CDR2 FQNEAQ (reference sequence). Trimming pared 5 bases from V and 0 bases from J, leaving 8 bases between. This CDR3 is built from 14 residues. CDR3 region: CASSTDLAKNIQYF. The DNA for the CDR3 is TGTGCCAGCAGCACAGATTTAGCCAAAAACATTCAGTACTTC. The full variable domain, its missing parts supplied by reference TRBV7-9 and TRBJ2-4, is DTGVSQNPRHKITKRGQNVTFRCDPISEHNRLYWYRQTLGQGPEFLTYFQNEAQLEKSRLLSDRFSAERPKGSFSTLEIQRTEQGDSAMYLCASSTDLAKNIQYFGAGTRLSVL.

V and J are TRBV2 and TRBJ2-1, with 9 bases lining up with TRBD1. CDR3 size: 15 residues. The junction had 7 bases not matched to a gene; V was cut back by 6 bases and J by 4 bases. Germline loops: CDR1 SNHLY, CDR2 FYNNEI. The CDR3 sequence is CASRTGGAAYNEQFF. DNA of the CDR3: TGTGCCAGCAGGACAGGGGGAGCGGCATACAATGAGCAGTTCTTC.

By its share, this clonotype is medium-sized. CDR3 residues: CASSFPGNEAFF. In DNA, the CDR3 is TGTGCCAGCAGCTTCCCCGGGAATGAAGCTTTCTTT. V is TRBV7-2 and J is TRBJ1-1, with unresolved D. The CDR3 has 12 residues. Trimming shortened V by 3 bases and J by 7 bases, and 9 bases separated the two germline ends. Per the germline V gene, CDR1 is SGHTA and CDR2 is FQGNSA.

This clonotype rates as medium-sized. The rearrangement joins TRBV20-1 to TRBJ2-5; D is unresolved. V shed 3 bases and J shed 2 bases, with 7 bases lying between them. CDR1 and CDR2 from the germline V gene are DFQATT and SNEGSKA (reference sequence). The CDR3 is 12 residues long. CDR3 residues: CSASGQQETQYF. In DNA, the CDR3 is TGCAGTGCTAGTGGTCAACAAGAGACCCAGTACTTC.